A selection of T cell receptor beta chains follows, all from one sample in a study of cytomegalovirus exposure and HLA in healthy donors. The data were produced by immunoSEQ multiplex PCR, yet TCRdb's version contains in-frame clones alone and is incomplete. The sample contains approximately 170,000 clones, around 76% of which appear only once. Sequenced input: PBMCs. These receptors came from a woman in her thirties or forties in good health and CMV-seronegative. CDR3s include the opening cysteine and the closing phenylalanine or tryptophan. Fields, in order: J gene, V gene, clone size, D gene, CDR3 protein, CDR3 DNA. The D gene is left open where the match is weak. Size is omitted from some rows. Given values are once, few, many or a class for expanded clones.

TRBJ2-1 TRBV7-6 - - CASSLGSRGRFNEQFF TGTGCCAGCAGCTTAGGATCACGGGGGAGATTCAATGAGCAGTTCTTC
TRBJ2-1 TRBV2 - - CASKVEVSNEQFF TGTGCCAGCAAGGTCGAGGTTAGCAATGAGCAGTTCTTC
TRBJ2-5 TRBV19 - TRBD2 CASRGGKTAGETQYF TGTGCCAGTAGGGGGGGGAAAACGGCTGGGGAGACCCAGTACTTC
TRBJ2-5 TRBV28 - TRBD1 CASSSTGDWETQYF TGTGCCAGCAGTTCCACAGGGGATTGGGAGACCCAGTACTTC
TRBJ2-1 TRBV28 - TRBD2 CASSAGDGRGYNEQFF TGTGCCAGCAGTGCCGGGGACGGGAGGGGGTACAATGAGCAGTTCTTC
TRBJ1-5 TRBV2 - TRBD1 CASTETGGNQPQHF TGTGCCAGCACCGAGACAGGGGGCAATCAGCCCCAGCATTTT
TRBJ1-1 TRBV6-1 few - CASSDAVGGTEAFF TGTGCCAGCAGTGATGCTGTAGGGGGTACTGAAGCTTTCTTT
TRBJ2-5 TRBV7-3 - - CASSLNGGGDYQETQYF TGTGCCAGCAGCTTAAACGGTGGCGGGGACTACCAAGAGACCCAGTACTTC
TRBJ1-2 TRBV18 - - CASSRLSVDGYTF TGTGCCAGCTCACGACTCTCGGTGGATGGCTACACCTTC
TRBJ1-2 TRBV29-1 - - CSVEDREYGYTF TGCAGCGTTGAAGATCGTGAGTATGGCTACACCTTC
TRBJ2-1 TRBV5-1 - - CASFTGVGQDLEEQFF TGCGCCAGCTTCACGGGGGTGGGCCAAGATCTCGAGGAGCAGTTCTTC
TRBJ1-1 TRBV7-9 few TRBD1 CASSPPGTGTTEAFF TGTGCCAGCAGCCCACCCGGGACAGGGACGACTGAAGCTTTCTTT
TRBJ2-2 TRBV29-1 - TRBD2 CSVGESGGAGELFF TGCAGCGTTGGGGAGTCGGGGGGAGCCGGGGAGCTGTTTTTT
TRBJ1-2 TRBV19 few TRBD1 CASSTQGELAYGYTF TGTGCCAGTAGCACACAGGGGGAATTGGCCTATGGCTACACCTTC
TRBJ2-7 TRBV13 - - CASSPASEHFSYEQYF TGTGCCAGCAGCCCGGCTAGCGAGCATTTCTCCTACGAGCAGTACTTC
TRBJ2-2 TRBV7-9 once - CASSFAAPNTGELFF TGTGCCAGCAGCTTTGCGGCGCCCAACACCGGGGAGCTGTTTTTT
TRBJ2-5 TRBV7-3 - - CASSSDGLGGTQYF TGTGCCAGCAGCTCCGACGGACTTGGCGGGACCCAGTACTTC
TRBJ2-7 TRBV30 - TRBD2 CAWRIAGVSEQYF TGTGCCTGGAGAATAGCGGGAGTATCCGAGCAGTACTTC
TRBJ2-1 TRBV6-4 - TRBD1 CASSEGQHNEQFF TGTGCCAGCAGTGAGGGACAGCACAATGAGCAGTTCTTC
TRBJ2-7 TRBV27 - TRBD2 CASSWTSGAYEQYF TGTGCCAGCAGTTGGACTAGCGGTGCCTACGAGCAGTACTTC
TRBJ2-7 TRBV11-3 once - CASSPRSTGTYEQYF TGTGCCAGCAGCCCGCGAAGTACAGGGACCTACGAGCAGTACTTC
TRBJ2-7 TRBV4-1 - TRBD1 CASSHQDRGYSYEQYF TGCGCCAGCAGCCACCAGGACAGGGGGTACTCCTACGAGCAGTACTTC
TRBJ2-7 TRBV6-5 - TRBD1 CASSGPGTGREQYF TGTGCCAGCAGTGGTCCGGGGACAGGGAGGGAGCAGTACTTC
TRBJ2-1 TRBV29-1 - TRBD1 CSVEDWDRAYNEQFF TGCAGCGTTGAAGATTGGGACAGGGCCTACAATGAGCAGTTCTTC
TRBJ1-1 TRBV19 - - CASSIWAEAEAFF TGTGCCAGTAGTATTTGGGCGGAGGCTGAAGCTTTCTTT
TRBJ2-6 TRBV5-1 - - CASSLGEGGIWTNVLTF TGCGCCAGCAGCTTGGGGGAGGGGGGGATCTGGACCAACGTCCTGACTTTC
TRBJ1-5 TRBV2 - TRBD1 CASNVQGAGQPQHF TGTGCCAGCAATGTACAGGGGGCTGGGCAGCCCCAGCATTTT
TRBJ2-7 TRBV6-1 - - CATVKELYEQYF TGTGCCACCGTGAAGGAGTTGTACGAGCAGTACTTC
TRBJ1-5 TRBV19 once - CASSSRLEQPQHF TGTGCCAGTAGCTCCAGGCTGGAACAGCCCCAGCATTTT
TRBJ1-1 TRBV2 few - CASSEAYEAFF TGCGCCAGCAGTGAGGCATACGAAGCTTTCTTT
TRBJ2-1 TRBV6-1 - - CASSGGDSSGDEQFF TGTGCCAGCAGTGGGGGGGACTCCTCTGGGGATGAGCAGTTCTTC
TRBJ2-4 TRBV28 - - CASETALAKNIQYF TGTGCCAGCGAGACAGCTTTAGCCAAAAACATTCAGTACTTC
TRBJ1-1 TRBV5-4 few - CASSHRTEHTEAFF TGTGCCAGCAGTCACAGGACGGAACACACTGAAGCTTTCTTT
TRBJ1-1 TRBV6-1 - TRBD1 CASSPGTVAEAFF TGTGCCAGCAGCCCTGGGACAGTAGCTGAAGCTTTCTTT
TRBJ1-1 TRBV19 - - CASRGTTNTEAFF TGTGCCAGTAGAGGGACAACGAACACTGAAGCTTTCTTT
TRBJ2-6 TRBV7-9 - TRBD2 CASKGDYLSSGANVLTF TGTGCCAGCAAAGGGGACTACCTAAGCTCTGGGGCCAACGTCCTGACTTTC
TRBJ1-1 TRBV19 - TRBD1 CASSKRDRVSAEAFF TGTGCCAGTAGTAAAAGGGACAGGGTCTCCGCTGAAGCTTTCTTT
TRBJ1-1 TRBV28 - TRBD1 CASSTGQGDTEAFF TGTGCCAGCAGTACGGGACAGGGGGACACTGAAGCTTTCTTT
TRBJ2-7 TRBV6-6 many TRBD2 CASIIAGGVGEQYF TGTGCCAGCATAATAGCGGGAGGGGTAGGCGAGCAGTACTTC
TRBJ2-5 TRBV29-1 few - CSGTGDGETQYF TGCAGCGGAACGGGAGACGGAGAGACCCAGTACTTC
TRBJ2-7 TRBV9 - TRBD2 CASSNRAGDGEQYF TGTGCCAGCAGTAATAGAGCGGGAGACGGCGAGCAGTACTTC
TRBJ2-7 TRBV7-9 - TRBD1 CASSRDRPYEQYF TGTGCCAGCAGCCGGGACAGACCCTACGAGCAGTACTTC
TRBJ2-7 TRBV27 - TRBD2 CASGGLAGTSSYEQYF TGTGCCAGCGGAGGACTAGCGGGAACAAGCTCCTACGAGCAGTACTTC
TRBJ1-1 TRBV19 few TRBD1 CASSPGGTEAFF TGTGCCAGTAGTCCAGGGGGGACTGAAGCTTTCTTT
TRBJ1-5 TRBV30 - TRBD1 CAWSFTGGNQPQHF TGTGCCTGGAGTTTTACAGGGGGCAATCAGCCCCAGCATTTT
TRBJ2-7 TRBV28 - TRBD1 CASRSTGMAYEQYF TGTGCCAGCAGGTCGACAGGGATGGCCTACGAGCAGTACTTC
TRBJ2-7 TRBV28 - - CASREGGGTYEQYF TGTGCCAGCAGGGAGGGGGGGGGAACCTACGAGCAGTACTTC
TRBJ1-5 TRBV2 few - CASSGGHARSQPQHF TGTGCCAGCAGTGGGGGGCACGCGAGAAGTCAGCCCCAGCATTTT
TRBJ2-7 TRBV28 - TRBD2 CASTMASGREYEQYF TGTGCCAGCACCATGGCGTCAGGGAGGGAGTACGAGCAGTACTTC
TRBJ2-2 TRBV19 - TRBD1 CASSPTTGVTGELFF TGTGCCAGTAGCCCGACGACAGGGGTAACCGGGGAGCTGTTTTTT
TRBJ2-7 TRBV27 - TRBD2 CASSLRASGITYEQYF TGTGCCAGCAGTTTACGGGCTAGCGGGATTACCTACGAGCAGTACTTC
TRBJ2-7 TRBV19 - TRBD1 CASTGGDRGTYEQYF TGTGCCAGTACCGGGGGGGACAGGGGTACCTACGAGCAGTACTTC
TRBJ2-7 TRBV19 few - CASISKVRVKPYEQYF TGTGCCAGTATTTCTAAGGTGAGGGTTAAGCCATACGAGCAGTACTTC
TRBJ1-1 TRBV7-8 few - CASSLGRGGTEAFF TGTGCCAGCAGCCTGGGACGGGGAGGCACTGAAGCTTTCTTT
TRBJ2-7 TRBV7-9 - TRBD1 CASSYLRDSHDEQYF TGTGCCAGCAGCTACCTCCGGGACAGCCATGACGAGCAGTACTTC
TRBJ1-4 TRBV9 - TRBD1 CASSVFSGTGDEKLFF TGTGCCAGCAGCGTTTTCTCCGGGACAGGGGATGAAAAACTGTTTTTT
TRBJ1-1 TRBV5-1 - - CASSLWGSMNTEAFF TGCGCCAGCAGTTTATGGGGCTCTATGAACACTGAAGCTTTCTTT
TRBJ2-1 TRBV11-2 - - CASSLDSLRGNEQFF TGTGCCAGCAGCTTAGATTCTTTACGAGGGAATGAGCAGTTCTTC
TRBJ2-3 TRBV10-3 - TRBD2 CAISAGTSGRADTQYF TGTGCCATCAGTGCGGGGACTAGCGGGAGGGCCGATACGCAGTATTTT